This TCR beta chain originates from a study of T cells in Graves' hyperthyroidism and ophthalmopathy. This clonotype has a handful of counts. As yet, its antigen is unknown. Authors of the study amplified TCR beta CDR3 regions from RNA transcripts. In the first-round RT-PCR of the TCR CDR3, the HTBI primer set was used. TCRdb reprocessed the multiplex PCR reads via MiXCR and lists one record per CDR3 protein. This sample has about 600,000 distinct CDR3 sequences; more than 15% occur once, and the top ten carry less than 3.5%. The study's findings and limits: Median prediction lead before ophthalmopathy onset was about 6.7 months with the model.

The germline V gene has CDR1 LNHNV and CDR2 YYDKDF (reference sequence). With 2 bases clipped from V and 9 bases from J, the junction kept 14 bases outside the gene matches. The CDR3 extends over 17 amino acids. This sample holds PBMCs from approximately 9 ml fresh peripheral blood. The genes are TRBV15 and TRBJ1-5; TRBD1 agrees at 9 bases. Input material: blood. The origin of this receptor is a woman aged 35 to 49 with Graves' ophthalmopathy. The CDR3 is CATSRPAGQGVWGPQHF. The DNA of the CDR3 is TGTGCCACCAGCAGACCCGCGGGACAGGGAGTTTGGGGGCCCCAGCATTTT.